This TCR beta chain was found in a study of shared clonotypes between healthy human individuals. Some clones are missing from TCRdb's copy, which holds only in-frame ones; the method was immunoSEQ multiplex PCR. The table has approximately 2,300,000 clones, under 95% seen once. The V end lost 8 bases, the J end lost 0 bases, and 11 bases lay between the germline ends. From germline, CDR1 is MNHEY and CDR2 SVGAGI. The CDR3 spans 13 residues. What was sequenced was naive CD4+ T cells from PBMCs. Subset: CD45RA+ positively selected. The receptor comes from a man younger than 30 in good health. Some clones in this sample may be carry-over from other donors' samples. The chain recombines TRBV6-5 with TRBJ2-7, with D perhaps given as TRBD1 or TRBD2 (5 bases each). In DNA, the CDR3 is TGTGCCAGCGGACACGGGGCCTCCTACGAGCAGTACTTC. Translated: CASGHGASYEQYF.